The 24 T cell receptor beta chains presented below share a single source sample, sequenced in a study of blood T cell repertoires in COVID-19. TCRdb's table, derived via immunoSEQ multiplex PCR, lists solely in-frame clones and lacks some. The table has more than 45,000 clones, 83% seen once. Sequencing was performed on peripheral blood. Source of these receptors: a man of 80 years or more in a cohort sampled during active COVID-19.

The chain's CDR3 is CASSSRMTGTGREKLFF. CDR3 nucleotide sequence: TGTGCCAGCAGCTCTCGGATGACCGGGACAGGACGTGAAAAACTGTTTTTT. The V gene is TRBV5-6, the J gene TRBJ1-4; 8 bases map to TRBD1. CDR3 length: 17 amino acids. J was trimmed by 7 bases and V by 3 bases; bases with no gene match: 14. Per germline, CDR1 SGHDT and CDR2 YYEEEE.

The sample holds a few counts of this clone. This chain uses TRBV4-3 with TRBJ2-3, with D uncertain. Germline loops: CDR1 LGHNA, CDR2 YSLEER. CDR3 length equals 15 residues. Trimming stripped 1 base from V and 0 bases from J, with 8 bases between. The CDR3 region is CASSQGYSSTDTQYF. Here the CDR3 DNA reads TGCGCCAGCAGCCAAGGGTACAGCAGCACAGATACGCAGTATTTT.

This chain connects TRBV7-9 to TRBJ2-5, with a possible D match to TRBD1 (6 bases). Looked up from germline, CDR1 is SEHNR and CDR2 is FQNEAQ (reference sequence). V was shortened by 0 bases and J by 4 bases, with 12 bases between the two germline ends. The CDR3 is made up of 15 amino acids. CDR3 in DNA: TGTGCCAGCAGCTTAGCACGGACAGTCGGAGAGACCCAGTACTTC. Its translation: CASSLARTVGETQYF.

The chain recombines TRBV6-6 with TRBJ1-5, with D possibly being TRBD1 (5 bases). The CDR3 length is 12 residues. Germline CDR1 MNHNY, CDR2 SVGAGI (reference sequence). V was pared by 5 bases and J by 9 bases, with 11 bases between. The CDR3 reads CASSTGGGPQHF. In DNA, the CDR3 is TGTGCCAGCAGTACCGGGGGGGGGCCCCAGCATTTT.

J is TRBJ2-5 and V is TRBV5-1; tentative D call: TRBD2 (6 bases). Germline CDR1 and CDR2: SGHRS and YFSETQ. The CDR3 totals 14 residues. Deletions cut 4 bases from V and 1 base from J, with 11 bases between. CDR3 nucleotide sequence: TGCGCCAGCAGCGCCGGGACTTCCCAAGAGACCCAGTACTTC. It translates to CASSAGTSQETQYF.

This sequence joins TRBV6-6 and TRBJ2-7; TRBD1 matches at 7 bases. CDR1 and CDR2 (germline): MNHNY, SVGAGI (reference sequence). The CDR3 covers 14 residues. The J segment lost 5 bases and the V segment lost 7 bases, leaving 11 bases of the junction unmatched. This CDR3 is CASIGRQGYNEQYF. CDR3 coding DNA: TGTGCCAGCATAGGGAGACAGGGTTACAACGAGCAGTACTTC.

This clone was detected a few times. CDR3 nucleotides: TGTGCCAGCGGGAGAAGGGGGGGCCCGGGTGAGACCCAGTACTTC. Encoded protein: CASGRRGGPGETQYF. This chain connects TRBV7-3 to TRBJ2-5; D may be TRBD2 (7 bases). V was shortened by 8 bases and J by 5 bases, with 21 bases between the two germline ends. The CDR3 is 15 residues long. Germline V gene sequence: CDR1 SGHTA, CDR2 FQGTGA.

The CDR3 nucleotides are TGTGCCAGCAGCTTAAACCGGGGGAGAGATACGCAGTATTTT. Amino acids: CASSLNRGRDTQYF. The rearrangement joins TRBV11-3 to TRBJ2-3, with D maybe TRBD2 (6 bases). This CDR3 is built from 14 residues. The V gene lost 2 bases and the J gene lost 5 bases, with 11 bases spanning the gap. CDR1 and CDR2 from the germline V gene are SGHNT and YENEEA. The variable domain in full, completed from reference TRBV11-3 and TRBJ2-3, reads EAGVVQSPRYKIIEKKQPVAFWCNPISGHNTLYWYLQNLGQGPELLIRYENEEAVDDSQLPKDRFSAERLKGVDSTLKIQPAELGDSAVYLCASSLNRGRDTQYFGPGTRLTVL.

This chain links TRBV23-1 with TRBJ1-3, with a weak D call TRBD1 (6 bases). TRBV23-1 is identified as an open reading frame with a role that is uncertain. CDR3 length equals 18 residues. V was pared by 5 bases and J by 7 bases, with 27 bases between. Written as DNA, the CDR3 is TGCGCCAGCAGTAATTCATGGCAGGGGCGCTTCGGCGACAACACCATATATTTT. Encoded protein: CASSNSWQGRFGDNTIYF.

This chain joins TRBV6-9 and TRBJ2-7; TRBD1 aligns across 9 bases. Germline V gives CDR1 MNHGY, CDR2 SVAAGI. CDR3 length: 14 amino acids. V lost 4 bases, J lost 4 bases, and 5 bases stayed unmatched. The CDR3 region is CASSSGTGRYEQYF. CDR3 in DNA: TGTGCCAGCAGTTCCGGGACAGGGAGATACGAGCAGTACTTC.

The chain recombines TRBV5-1 with TRBJ1-2, with 7 bases fitting TRBD1. The CDR3 totals 13 residues. J was trimmed by 7 bases and V by 6 bases; bases with no gene match: 9. Germline V lookup: CDR1 SGHRS, CDR2 YFSETQ. The CDR3 DNA follows: TGCGCCAGCACTTTGGAGGGGGCAACTGGCTACACCTTC. The encoded protein is CASTLEGATGYTF.

CDR3 coding DNA: TGTGCCAGCAGCTTAGGACCCAGGGTGGGCACTGAAGCTTTCTTT. Its translation is CASSLGPRVGTEAFF. The chain couples TRBV7-2 to TRBJ1-1; TRBD1 is a possible D gene (5 bases). This CDR3 spans 15 amino acids. The germline V and J ends were trimmed by 1 base and 4 bases, with 13 bases remaining between them. Looked up from germline, CDR1 is SGHTA and CDR2 is FQGNSA.

The chain couples TRBV6-4 to TRBJ2-5, with TRBD2 identical over 7 bases. Germline values: CDR1 MRHNA, CDR2 SNTAGT. The CDR3 loop spans 14 amino acids. Trimming removed 6 bases from V and 2 bases from J; junction bases left unmatched: 6. CDR3 amino acids: CASSEASGQETQYF. The CDR3 nucleotides are TGTGCCAGCAGCGAGGCTAGCGGACAAGAGACCCAGTACTTC.

The chain combines TRBV12-3 or TRBV12-4 with TRBJ2-7, with D possibly TRBD1 on 6 matching bases. Trimming shortened V by 3 bases and J by 4 bases, and 10 bases separated the two germline ends. The CDR3 sequence is 13 residues long. The CDR3 DNA is TGTGCCAGCAGTTTTCAACAGGGTTACGAGCAGTACTTC. It codes for CASSFQQGYEQYF.

V is TRBV6-1 and J is TRBJ2-7; 9 bases map to TRBD1. Trimming removed 2 bases from V and 3 bases from J; junction bases left unmatched: 5. The CDR3 loop spans 15 amino acids. The germline V gene encodes CDR1 MNHNS and CDR2 SASEGT. The CDR3 region is CASSERGTGSYEQYF. Written as DNA, the CDR3 is TGTGCCAGCAGTGAACGCGGGACAGGGAGCTACGAGCAGTACTTC.

V usage is TRBV5-4 and J usage is TRBJ2-1, with a tentative D call TRBD2 (6 bases). V was trimmed by 0 bases and J by 0 bases, leaving 13 bases between them. The CDR3 is made up of 17 amino acids. Germline V gene lookup returns CDR1 SGHNT and CDR2 YYREEE (reference sequence). Written as DNA, the CDR3 is TGTGCCAGCAGCTTGGGGATGATCGGGGGCTCCTACAATGAGCAGTTCTTC. The encoded protein is CASSLGMIGGSYNEQFF.

The chain couples TRBV28 to TRBJ2-7; maybe TRBD1 (6 bases). V was cut by 5 bases and J by 3 bases, with 14 bases left in between. The CDR3 spans 14 residues. Germline assignment: CDR1 MDHEN and CDR2 SYDVKM. CDR3 coding DNA: TGTGCCAGCAGTGGCCAGGGGTCGTACTACGAGCAGTACTTC. The encoded protein is CASSGQGSYYEQYF.

The rearrangement uses TRBV18 and TRBJ1-2; TRBD1 aligns across 8 bases. Germline V gene data show CDR1 as KGHSH and CDR2 as LQKENI. The CDR3 is made up of 14 amino acids. The ends lost 6 bases at V and 5 bases at J; junction bases unmatched: 8. CDR3 coding DNA: TGTGCCAGCTCCCCAGGGGGCGCAGGGTATGGCTACACCTTC. Protein sequence: CASSPGGAGYGYTF.

The CDR3 coding sequence is TGTGCCAGCAGCTTGTGGGAGAAGGCGCAGTACTTC. This gives the protein CASSLWEKAQYF. This chain joins TRBV5-6 and TRBJ2-7; D is possibly TRBD2 (5 bases). Germline loops: CDR1 SGHDT, CDR2 YYEEEE. This CDR3 contains 12 residues. Trimming cost V 1 base and J 9 bases, with 11 bases left between them.

This rearrangement joins TRBV5-1 to TRBJ2-3; 10 bases fit TRBD2. The CDR3 extends over 16 amino acids. With V trimmed by 0 bases and J by 1 base, 2 bases remained unmatched. Germline CDR1 reads SGHRS; CDR2 reads YFSETQ. CDR3 nucleotides: TGCGCCAGCAGCTTGGAGGGGACTAGCGGCACAGATACGCAGTATTTT. It encodes CASSLEGTSGTDTQYF.

V and J are TRBV28 and TRBJ1-3; D is unclear. V lost 7 bases to trimming and J lost 5 bases, with 6 bases between them. Germline V CDR1 and CDR2: MDHEN, SYDVKM. This CDR3 has 11 residues. This CDR3 is CASKERNTIYF. The CDR3, as DNA: TGTGCCAGCAAGGAGAGAAACACCATATATTTT.

The rearrangement joins TRBV27 to TRBJ2-2; 8 bases fit TRBD2. Germline trimming cut 3 bases from V and 5 bases from J; bases unmatched to any gene: 11. Germline V gene data show CDR1 as MNHEY and CDR2 as SMNVEV (reference sequence). The CDR3 loop spans 17 amino acids. CDR3 DNA: TGTGCCAGCAGTTTCATGAGCGGGAGAAGTTGGACCGGGGAGCTGTTTTTT. Translating gives CASSFMSGRSWTGELFF.

This chain links TRBV28 with TRBJ1-2; unclear D gene. V was trimmed by 5 bases and J by 0 bases, leaving 13 bases between them. Germline V gives CDR1 MDHEN, CDR2 SYDVKM. The CDR3 contains 15 residues. The CDR3 here is CASSPPRGSNYGYTF. CDR3 in DNA: TGTGCCAGCAGTCCCCCAAGAGGATCTAACTATGGCTACACCTTC.

As for this clone: This specimen includes other DNA sequences encoding the same CDR3. The V gene is TRBV3-1 (or the pseudogene TRBV3-2), the J gene TRBJ1-1; TRBD1 matches at 10 bases. CDR1 and CDR2 from the germline V gene are LGHDT and YNNKEL (reference sequence). The CDR3 has 14 amino acids. Trimming took 3 bases from V and 4 from J; bases not matched to a gene: 2. CDR3 residues: CASSHRTGGTEAFF. In nucleotides, the CDR3 is TGTGCCAGCAGCCATAGGACAGGGGGCACTGAAGCTTTCTTT.